Only a few counts were recorded for the clone carrying this T cell receptor beta chain. Libraries were prepared by immunoSEQ multiplex PCR; TCRdb keeps only in-frame clonotypes and omits some of them. Among 20,000 to 25,000 clones listed, about 83% were seen once. Germline V gene data show CDR1 as SGDLS and CDR2 as YYNGEE. Trimming cost V 0 bases and J 0 bases, with 13 bases left between them. CDR3 size: 16 residues. The sample is drawn from a study of OX40 agonist ivuxolimab in advanced cancers. This chain connects TRBV9 to TRBJ2-7; no reliable D call. The sequence derives from an adult with an advanced solid tumor such as melanoma, head and neck, liver or kidney cancer. This material consisted of CD4+ or CD8+ T cells sorted from blood, taken in a trial of the OX40 agonist ivuxolimab. CDR3 sequence reads: CASSVDSAKGSYEQYF. DNA for the CDR3: TGTGCCAGCAGCGTAGATTCCGCGAAGGGCTCCTACGAGCAGTACTTC.